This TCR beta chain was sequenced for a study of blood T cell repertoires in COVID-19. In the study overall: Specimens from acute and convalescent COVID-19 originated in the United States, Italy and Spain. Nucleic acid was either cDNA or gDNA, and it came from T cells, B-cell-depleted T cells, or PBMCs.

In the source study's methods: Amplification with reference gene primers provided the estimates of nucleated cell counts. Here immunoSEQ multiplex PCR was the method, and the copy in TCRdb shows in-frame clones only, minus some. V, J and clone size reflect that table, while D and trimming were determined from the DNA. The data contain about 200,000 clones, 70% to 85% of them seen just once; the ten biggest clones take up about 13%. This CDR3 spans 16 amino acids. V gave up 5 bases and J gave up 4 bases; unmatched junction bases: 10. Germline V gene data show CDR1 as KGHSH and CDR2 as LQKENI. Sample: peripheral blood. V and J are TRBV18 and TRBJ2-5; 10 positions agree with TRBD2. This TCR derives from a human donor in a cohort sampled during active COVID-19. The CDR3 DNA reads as TGTGCCAGCTCATCGCGGACTAGCGGAGGGGTAGAGACCCAGTACTTC. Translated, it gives CASSSRTSGGVETQYF.